This T cell receptor beta chain was profiled in a study of blood T cell repertoires in COVID-19. Libraries were prepared by immunoSEQ multiplex PCR; TCRdb keeps only in-frame clonotypes and omits some of them. The data contain some 460,000 clones, roughly nine tenths of them seen just once; the ten biggest clones take up 0.7%. Trimming shortened V by 2 bases and J by 5 bases, and 5 bases separated the two germline ends. Germline CDR1 LGHDT, CDR2 YNNKEL (reference sequence). The CDR3 has 12 amino acids. Individuals drawn from 20 to 25 US areas were about 18 to 90 years old. The sequence derives from a woman between 18 and 30 years old who had recovered from COVID-19. The sample was PBMCs or T cells enriched from blood (not recorded which). The chain recombines TRBV3-1 (or the pseudogene TRBV3-2) with TRBJ2-3, with TRBD1 as a possible D gene (5 bases). CDR3 bases: TGTGCCAGCAGCCAACAGGGAGATACGCAGTATTTT. Translating gives CASSQQGDTQYF.